Below are 21 T cell receptor beta chains sequenced from a single sample in a study of cytomegalovirus exposure and HLA in healthy donors (dated by TCRdb to about 2017). Library method: the immunoSEQ multiplex PCR assay. The multiplex PCR relied on a mix of 60 forward primers for TCR Vbeta segments and 13 reverse primers for TCR Jbeta segments. This immuneACCESS table, as held by TCRdb, lists in-frame sequences with V and J called but not all clones. Of the missing ones, under half trace to an unresolved V gene in checked studies; the others have no known cause. The sample has roughly 200,000 clones on record, around 80% of them singletons. The leading ten clones occupy roughly 2.5% of the sample. The sample comprised PBMCs. All receptors come from a woman aged 55-69 years in good health and CMV-seropositive.

The genes are TRBV10-2 and TRBJ1-6; D remains ambiguous. The CDR3 length is 12 residues. Germline values: CDR1 WSHSY, CDR2 SAAADI. Trimming stripped 3 bases from V and 6 bases from J, with 3 bases between. In DNA, the CDR3 is TGCGCCAGCAGTGACATTAATTCACCCCTCCACTTT. Translated, it gives CASSDINSPLHF.

The genes are TRBV10-2 and TRBJ2-2; no clear D gene. Looked up from germline, CDR1 is WSHSY and CDR2 is SAAADI. The CDR3 length is 13 residues. V was clipped by 6 bases and J by 7 bases, with 12 bases between them. In DNA form, the CDR3 reads TGCGCCAGCAGCGTACTGGCGGACGGGGAGCTGTTTTTT. Translated: CASSVLADGELFF.

This sequence joins TRBV5-1 and TRBJ2-7; D unresolved. Looked up from germline, CDR1 is SGHRS and CDR2 is YFSETQ. This CDR3 is 12 amino acids long. The CDR3 protein is CEPSNQDYEQYF. The CDR3 nucleotides are TGCGAACCTTCGAATCAGGACTACGAGCAGTACTTC.

This chain links TRBV11-3 with TRBJ2-1; maybe TRBD1 (6 bases). The germline V and J ends were trimmed by 3 bases and 0 bases, with 9 bases remaining between them. There are 15 residues in the CDR3. Germline assignment: CDR1 SGHNT and CDR2 YENEEA. The CDR3 is CASSFGQSSYNEQFF. In nucleotides, the CDR3 is TGTGCCAGCAGCTTCGGACAGAGCTCCTACAATGAGCAGTTCTTC. Full variable domain (rest looked up from reference TRBV11-3 and TRBJ2-1): EAGVVQSPRYKIIEKKQPVAFWCNPISGHNTLYWYLQNLGQGPELLIRYENEEAVDDSQLPKDRFSAERLKGVDSTLKIQPAELGDSAVYLCASSFGQSSYNEQFFGPGTRLTVL.

DNA for the CDR3: TGTGCCAGCAGTGAAGCGGTCGGGGGGCCCTCCTACAATGAGCAGTTCTTC. Translated: CASSEAVGGPSYNEQFF. The chain carries TRBV6-1 and TRBJ2-1; weak D call: TRBD2 (7 bases). Trimming left V 0 bases short and J 0 bases short, with 12 bases between. The germline V gene encodes CDR1 MNHNS and CDR2 SASEGT. The CDR3 length is 17 residues.

The genes are TRBV5-4 and TRBJ1-4, with a tentative D call TRBD1 (5 bases). The length of the CDR3 is 16 residues. Looked up from germline, CDR1 is SGHNT and CDR2 is YYREEE (reference sequence). Deletions cut 5 bases from V and 0 bases from J, with 14 bases between. Here the CDR3 reads CASSPQGAATNEKLFF. The CDR3 bases are TGTGCCAGCAGTCCCCAGGGTGCGGCAACTAATGAAAAACTGTTTTTT.

The chain recombines TRBV11-2 with TRBJ2-7, with a possible D match to TRBD2 (6 bases). The V end was cut by 5 bases, the J end by 9 bases, with 11 bases between. The CDR3 totals 11 residues. The germline V gene encodes CDR1 SGHAT and CDR2 FQNNGV. The chain's CDR3 is CASSVRDLQYF. For the CDR3, the DNA is TGTGCCAGCAGCGTAAGGGACTTGCAGTACTTC. The full variable domain, with the rest looked up from reference TRBV11-2 and TRBJ2-7, is EAGVAQSPRYKIIEKRQSVAFWCNPISGHATLYWYQQILGQGPKLLIQFQNNGVVDDSQLPKDRFSAERLKGVDSTLKIQPAKLEDSAVYLCASSVRDLQYFGPGTRLTVT.

This clone was seen ten or more times. The genes are TRBV4-1 and TRBJ1-5; tentative D call: TRBD1 (5 bases). V lost 4 bases to trimming and J lost 6 bases, with 22 bases between them. CDR3 length: 17 amino acids. Germline CDR1 and CDR2: MGHRA and YSYEKL. CDR3 amino acids: CASSRGPLQGSTQPQHF. The DNA of the CDR3 is TGCGCCAGCAGCCGAGGTCCTCTGCAGGGAAGTACTCAGCCCCAGCATTTT.

In DNA, the CDR3 is TGTGCCACCAGCAGCAGGAGTGGAGGGCGGTCGGAGACCCAGTACTTC. Translated: CATSSRSGGRSETQYF. This rearrangement joins TRBV15 to TRBJ2-5, with a tentative D call TRBD2 (6 bases). The germline CDR1 and CDR2 sequences are LNHNV and YYDKDF (reference sequence). This CDR3 contains 16 residues. The V and J ends lost 3 bases and 5 bases respectively, with 19 bases between them.

This clone has just a few counts. The chain links TRBV6-4 to TRBJ2-6; TRBD1 matches at 9 bases. Germline CDR1 reads MRHNA; CDR2 reads SNTAGT. Trimming cost V 2 bases and J 4 bases; bases outside gene matches: 9. The CDR3 covers 18 residues. The CDR3, as DNA: TGTGCCAGCAGTGACGGTACAGGGGGCGCTTCCGGGGCCAACGTCCTGACTTTC. Its protein product is CASSDGTGGASGANVLTF.

The chain uses TRBV10-3 and TRBJ2-7; 10 bases agree with TRBD1. CDR1 is ENHRY and CDR2 is SYGVKD in the germline V gene. The CDR3 contains 13 residues. Losses at the gene ends were 10 bases for V and 5 bases for J; bases not matched to a gene: 8. DNA for the CDR3: TGTGCCACCAGGGACAGGGGCATCCACGAGCAGTACTTC. This codes for CATRDRGIHEQYF.

A single count supports this clone. This CDR3 is CASSLRVSGNQPQHF. For the CDR3, the DNA is TGTGCCAGCAGCCTCAGGGTAAGTGGCAATCAGCCCCAGCATTTT. J is TRBJ1-5 and V is TRBV4-2; perhaps TRBD1 as D (5 bases). This CDR3 spans 15 amino acids. Germline CDR1 LGHNA, CDR2 YNFKEQ. V dropped 4 bases and J dropped 2 bases, with 12 bases sitting between them.

This sequence joins TRBV5-1 and TRBJ2-3; D call uncertain. Germline loops: CDR1 SGHRS, CDR2 YFSETQ. V was cut by 4 bases and J by 0 bases, with 3 bases left in between. CDR3 length: 12 amino acids. Here the CDR3 DNA reads TGCGCCAGCAGCCCTAGCACAGATACGCAGTATTTT. This sequence encodes CASSPSTDTQYF.

This clone was observed once. V and J are TRBV7-9 and TRBJ2-3; maybe TRBD2 (5 bases). This CDR3 has 14 residues. Trimming cost V 1 base and J 2 bases, with 7 bases left between them. CDR1 and CDR2 from the germline V gene are SEHNR and FQNEAQ (reference sequence). CDR3 sequence (DNA): TGTGCCAGCAGCTTAGTCGGGATCACAGATACGCAGTATTTT. Its protein product is CASSLVGITDTQYF.

J is TRBJ1-2 and V is TRBV30, with 7 bases aligning to TRBD1. Germline CDR1 reads GTSNPN; CDR2 reads SVGIG (reference sequence). The CDR3 is 15 residues long. Trimming cost V 2 bases and J 0 bases; bases outside gene matches: 6. CDR3 sequence: CAWSIAGGANYGYTF. DNA for the CDR3: TGTGCCTGGAGTATTGCAGGGGGTGCTAACTATGGCTACACCTTC. The whole variable domain, filled in from reference TRBV30 and TRBJ1-2, reads SQTIHQWPATLVQPVGSPLSLECTVEGTSNPNLYWYRQAAGRGLQLLFYSVGIGQISSEVPQNLSASRPQDRQFILSSKKLLLSDSGFYLCAWSIAGGANYGYTFGSGTRLTVV.

The V call is TRBV2, the J call TRBJ1-5; 11 positions agree with TRBD1. This CDR3 region has 14 residues. CDR1 is SNHLY, CDR2 FYNNEI, per germline. J gave up 4 bases and V 5 bases, and 1 base lay outside the gene matches. The CDR3 DNA sequence: TGTGCCAGCAGTTGGGACAGGGGGAATCAGCCCCAGCATTTT. Amino acids: CASSWDRGNQPQHF.

This chain uses TRBV19 with TRBJ1-5; 8 bases are shared with TRBD1. The germline V gene has CDR1 LNHDA and CDR2 SQIVND (reference sequence). V dropped 3 bases and J dropped 13; count of bases not matched to a gene: 14. There are 15 residues in the CDR3. The CDR3 reads CASSIVGPDRVPQHF. The CDR3 coding sequence is TGTGCCAGTAGTATTGTGGGTCCGGACAGGGTTCCTCAGCATTTT.

This clone was seen a single time. The chain links TRBV19 to TRBJ2-5, with 11 bases matching TRBD2. The CDR3 runs 15 residues. Germline loops: CDR1 LNHDA, CDR2 SQIVND (reference sequence). Germline trimming cut 4 bases from V and 4 bases from J; bases unmatched to any gene: 5. CDR3 DNA: TGTGCCAGTAGTAGCCTCGGACTAGCGGGAGAGACCCAGTACTTC. Protein product: CASSSLGLAGETQYF.

This clone has just one count. This chain links TRBV7-3 with TRBJ2-7; D is perhaps TRBD2 (5 bases). Germline V gene sequence: CDR1 SGHTA, CDR2 FQGTGA. Trimming shortened V by 4 bases and J by 4 bases, and 11 bases separated the two germline ends. The CDR3 consists of 13 residues. CDR3 residues: CASSSSRGYEQYF. The CDR3 bases are TGTGCCAGCAGCTCCAGCCGCGGGTACGAGCAGTACTTC.

The chain carries TRBV11-3 and TRBJ1-1; a possible D gene is TRBD1 (6 bases). The length of the CDR3 is 14 residues. The germline gives CDR1 SGHNT, CDR2 YENEEA. Trimming took 1 base from V and 4 from J, leaving 10 bases between them. The CDR3 sequence: CASSLAGVGTEAFF. CDR3 nucleotide sequence: TGTGCCAGCAGCTTAGCAGGGGTGGGCACTGAAGCTTTCTTT. The full variable domain, in which reference TRBV11-3 and TRBJ1-1 provide the parts outside the CDR3, is EAGVVQSPRYKIIEKKQPVAFWCNPISGHNTLYWYLQNLGQGPELLIRYENEEAVDDSQLPKDRFSAERLKGVDSTLKIQPAELGDSAVYLCASSLAGVGTEAFFGQGTRLTVV.

V and J are TRBV2 and TRBJ2-7; 13 bases are a match to TRBD2. The germline V gene encodes CDR1 SNHLY and CDR2 FYNNEI. Trimming took 5 bases from V and 1 from J; bases not matched to a gene: 2. The CDR3 has 15 amino acids. The DNA for the CDR3 is TGTGCCAGCAGTCGACTAGCGGGAGGATCCTACGAGCAGTACTTC. Protein product: CASSRLAGGSYEQYF.